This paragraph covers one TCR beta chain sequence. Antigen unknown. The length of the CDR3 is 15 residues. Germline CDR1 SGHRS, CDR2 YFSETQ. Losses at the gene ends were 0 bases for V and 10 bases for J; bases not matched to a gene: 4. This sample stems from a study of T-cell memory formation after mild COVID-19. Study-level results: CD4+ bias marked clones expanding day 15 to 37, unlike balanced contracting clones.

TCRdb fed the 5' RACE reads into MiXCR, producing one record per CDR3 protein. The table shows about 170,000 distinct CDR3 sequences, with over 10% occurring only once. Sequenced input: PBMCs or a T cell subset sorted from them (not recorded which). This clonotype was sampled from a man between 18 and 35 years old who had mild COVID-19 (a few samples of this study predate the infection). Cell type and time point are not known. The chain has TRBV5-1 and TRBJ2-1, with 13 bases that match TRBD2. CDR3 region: CASSLATTSGGEQFF. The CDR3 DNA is TGCGCCAGCAGCTTGGCCACGACTAGCGGGGGGGAGCAGTTCTTC. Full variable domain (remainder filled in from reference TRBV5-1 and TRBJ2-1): KAGVTQTPRYLIKTRGQQVTLSCSPISGHRSVSWYQQTPGQGLQFLFEYFSETQRNKGNFPGRFSGRQFSNSRSEMNVSTLELGDSALYLCASSLATTSGGEQFFGPGTRLTVL.